The 4 T cell receptor beta chains listed next were all sequenced from one sample in a study of OX40 agonist ivuxolimab in advanced cancers. Profiled with immunoSEQ multiplex PCR; TCRdb holds only in-frame clones, not every one. Altogether fewer than 50,000 clones are present, roughly four fifths being singletons, with the ten largest covering 2.6%. Sequencing was performed on CD4+ or CD8+ T cells sorted from blood, taken in a trial of the OX40 agonist ivuxolimab. These receptors came from an adult with an advanced solid tumor such as melanoma, head and neck, liver or kidney cancer.

By sample share, this clone is medium-sized (0.01 to 0.1%). V gene TRBV7-2 combines with J gene TRBJ1-1, with D unresolved. Trimming pared 0 bases from V and 0 bases from J, leaving 11 bases between. CDR1 is SGHTA, CDR2 FQGNSA, per germline. The CDR3 spans 16 residues. This CDR3 is CASSLARSLLNTEAFF. CDR3 nucleotides: TGTGCCAGCAGCTTAGCGCGGAGTCTCCTGAACACTGAAGCTTTCTTT. Full variable domain (remainder filled in from reference TRBV7-2 and TRBJ1-1): GAGVSQSPSNKVTEKGKDVELRCDPISGHTALYWYRQSLGQGLEFLIYFQGNSAPDKSGLPSDRFSAERTGGSVSTLTIQRTQQEDSAVYLCASSLARSLLNTEAFFGQGTRLTVV.

This clone is medium-sized by share. The V call is TRBV5-1, the J call TRBJ2-7; 10 bases fit TRBD1. Germline lookup yields CDR1 SGHRS and CDR2 YFSETQ. The trim removed 0 bases at V and 3 bases at J, leaving 0 bases unmatched. The CDR3 is made up of 14 amino acids. The CDR3 protein is CASSLGTGGYEQYF. In nucleotides, the CDR3 is TGCGCCAGCAGCTTGGGGACAGGGGGCTACGAGCAGTACTTC. Supplemented by reference TRBV5-1 and TRBJ2-7, the full variable domain reads KAGVTQTPRYLIKTRGQQVTLSCSPISGHRSVSWYQQTPGQGLQFLFEYFSETQRNKGNFPGRFSGRQFSNSRSEMNVSTLELGDSALYLCASSLGTGGYEQYFGPGTRLTVT.

The rearrangement links TRBV5-8 to TRBJ1-2; D is uncertain. The CDR3 is 15 amino acids. Trimming took off 0 bases at V and 1 base at J, with 10 bases between the two ends. CDR1 and CDR2 (germline): SGHTS, YDEGEE. The CDR3 nucleotides are TGTGCCAGCAGCTTGGTCGGAACTAATAACTATGGCTACACCTTC. The encoded protein is CASSLVGTNNYGYTF.

The chain is built from TRBV7-2 and TRBJ2-1; D is perhaps TRBD1 (6 bases). Germline loops: CDR1 SGHTA, CDR2 FQGNSA. Trimming pared 4 bases from V and 6 bases from J, leaving 10 bases between. This CDR3 comprises 13 residues. The CDR3 reads CASSSGQFNEQFF. The DNA of the CDR3 is TGTGCCAGCAGCTCTGGACAGTTCAATGAGCAGTTCTTC.